Following are 23 T cell receptor beta chains from one sample sequenced in a study of cytomegalovirus exposure and HLA in healthy donors. The protocol was immunoSEQ multiplex PCR, while the TCRdb copy is restricted to in-frame clones and leaves out a portion. The sample has some 130,000 clones; 89% are singletons. Source material: PBMCs. Every receptor here comes from a woman aged 18-29 years in good health and CMV-seronegative.

The chain recombines TRBV5-1 with TRBJ2-5, with 7 bases matching TRBD1. CDR3 length: 14 residues. Trimming removed 4 bases from V and 1 base from J; junction bases left unmatched: 4. Per germline, CDR1 SGHRS and CDR2 YFSETQ. The CDR3: CASSVGQFQETQYF. The CDR3 DNA is TGCGCCAGCAGCGTGGGACAGTTCCAAGAGACCCAGTACTTC. Together with reference TRBV5-1 and TRBJ2-5, the CDR3 gives the full variable domain: KAGVTQTPRYLIKTRGQQVTLSCSPISGHRSVSWYQQTPGQGLQFLFEYFSETQRNKGNFPGRFSGRQFSNSRSEMNVSTLELGDSALYLCASSVGQFQETQYFGPGTRLLVL.

This clone occurred once. J is TRBJ2-7 and V is TRBV5-1, with D possibly TRBD2 on 5 matching bases. Germline V gene data show CDR1 as SGHRS and CDR2 as YFSETQ. Trimming shortened V by 3 bases and J by 12 bases, and 19 bases separated the two germline ends. This CDR3 spans 13 amino acids. CDR3 bases: TGCGCCAGCAGCTGGTCGGGTGATGAGGGTCGGTACTTC. Translated: CASSWSGDEGRYF.

The table lists this clone with a count of one. The gene calls are TRBV7-6 and TRBJ2-5, with 8 positions matching TRBD2. The ends lost 0 bases at V and 2 bases at J; junction bases unmatched: 2. This CDR3 comprises 15 residues. Germline assignment: CDR1 SGHVS and CDR2 FNYEAQ. The CDR3 spells CASSLAGGRQETQYF. CDR3 DNA: TGTGCCAGCAGCTTAGCGGGCGGGAGGCAAGAGACCCAGTACTTC.

The V and J genes are TRBV5-1 and TRBJ1-3; D is unresolved. Trimming took 0 bases from V and 0 from J, leaving 10 bases between them. The CDR3 is made up of 16 amino acids. Per the germline V gene, CDR1 is SGHRS and CDR2 is YFSETQ. The CDR3 sequence: CASSLGGYHSGNTIYF. CDR3 in DNA: TGCGCCAGCAGCTTGGGCGGCTACCACTCTGGAAACACCATATATTTT.

This clone was seen once. The rearrangement joins TRBV7-2 to TRBJ2-7; 7 bases are a match to TRBD1. Germline CDR1 and CDR2: SGHTA and FQGNSA. J lost 3 bases, V lost 4 bases, and 9 bases had no gene match. This CDR3 has 15 residues. In DNA form, the CDR3 reads TGTGCCAGCAGCTCTCCAGCGACAGGGATCTACGAGCAGTACTTC. Encoded protein: CASSSPATGIYEQYF. The full variable domain, with the rest looked up from reference TRBV7-2 and TRBJ2-7, is GAGVSQSPSNKVTEKGKDVELRCDPISGHTALYWYRQSLGQGLEFLIYFQGNSAPDKSGLPSDRFSAERTGGSVSTLTIQRTQQEDSAVYLCASSSPATGIYEQYFGPGTRLTVT.

The chain joins TRBV6-1 to TRBJ2-7; 9 bases map to TRBD1. The germline V gene encodes CDR1 MNHNS and CDR2 SASEGT. J lost 6 bases, V lost 5 bases, and 11 bases had no gene match. CDR3 size: 15 residues. The CDR3 DNA is TGTGCCAGCAGTACGCCCGGGACAGGGCGTGGCGAGCAGTACTTC. Translated: CASSTPGTGRGEQYF.

The chain recombines TRBV19 with TRBJ2-3, with D possibly being TRBD2 (5 bases). The CDR3 has 16 residues. The germline CDR1 and CDR2 sequences are LNHDA and SQIVND (reference sequence). V was cut by 2 bases and J by 4 bases, with 16 bases left in between. CDR3 sequence (DNA): TGTGCCAGTAGTATATTAGTCCGGGGAAGGTCAGATACGCAGTATTTT. Translating it yields CASSILVRGRSDTQYF.

The chain couples TRBV5-8 to TRBJ2-7, with a possible D match to TRBD1 (5 bases). The germline gives CDR1 SGHTS, CDR2 YDEGEE. V was clipped by 0 bases and J by 0 bases, with 7 bases between them. The CDR3 totals 14 residues. The CDR3 is CASSLGQGSYEQYF. For the CDR3, the DNA is TGTGCCAGCAGCTTGGGTCAGGGCTCCTACGAGCAGTACTTC. Together with reference TRBV5-8 and TRBJ2-7, the CDR3 gives the full variable domain: EAGVTQSPTHLIKTRGQQATLRCSPISGHTSVYWYQQALGLGLQFLLWYDEGEERNRGNFPPRFSGRQFPNYSSELNVNALELEDSALYLCASSLGQGSYEQYFGPGTRLTVT.

The CDR3 sequence is CASSFDTGQLHGYTF. As DNA, the CDR3 is TGTGCCAGCAGCTTTGACACCGGCCAGCTACATGGCTACACCTTC. V usage is TRBV5-4 and J usage is TRBJ1-2, with unresolved D. Germline CDR1 is SGHNT and CDR2 is YYREEE (reference sequence). Trimming cost V 2 bases and J 6 bases, with 17 bases left between them. This CDR3 is 15 amino acids long.

This chain uses TRBV5-1 with TRBJ2-3; D uncertain. Trimming removed 0 bases at V and 2 bases at J, with 7 bases between. The CDR3 length is 14 residues. Germline assignment: CDR1 SGHRS and CDR2 YFSETQ. CDR3 residues: CASSLGQNTDTQYF. The CDR3, as DNA: TGCGCCAGCAGCTTGGGACAAAACACAGATACGCAGTATTTT.

This chain joins TRBV5-4 and TRBJ2-5; 8 nucleotides match TRBD1. This CDR3 is built from 14 residues. The V gene's germline CDR1 is SGHNT and CDR2 YYREEE (reference sequence). J gave up 5 bases and V 4 bases, and 7 bases lay outside the gene matches. The CDR3 bases are TGTGCCAGCAGCGCCGGACAGGGCAGGGAGACCCAGTACTTC. It translates to CASSAGQGRETQYF.

The rearrangement joins TRBV4-1 to TRBJ1-1; D perhaps matches TRBD1 (5 bases). Between the trimmed V and J ends, which lost 4 bases and 5 bases, there was a span of 23 bases. Germline V gene sequence: CDR1 MGHRA, CDR2 YSYEKL. This CDR3 spans 17 amino acids. CDR3 nucleotide sequence: TGCGCCAGCAGCCGGTCTTCGATTCCCACAGGCCGGACTGAAGCTTTCTTT. It specifies CASSRSSIPTGRTEAFF.

About this clone: The sample carries other DNA sequences with the same CDR3. This chain links TRBV6-5 with TRBJ2-7, with D possibly being TRBD2 (6 bases). V gave up 8 bases and J gave up 6 bases, with 11 bases separating them. The CDR3 length is 11 residues. In germline, CDR1 is MNHEY, CDR2 SVGAGI. CDR3 coding DNA: TGTGCCAGCCGTCGGGGAGGCGAGCAGTACTTC. Protein sequence: CASRRGGEQYF.

V and J are TRBV5-1 and TRBJ1-4; the match to TRBD1 covers 7 bases. Trimming took 4 bases from V and 7 from J; bases not matched to a gene: 7. The CDR3 contains 14 residues. CDR1 is SGHRS, CDR2 YFSETQ, per germline. CDR3 loop: CASSHDRVGEKLFF. DNA of the CDR3: TGCGCCAGCAGCCATGACAGGGTTGGTGAAAAACTGTTTTTT.

The chain couples TRBV18 to TRBJ2-1, with TRBD1 as a possible D gene (6 bases). The CDR3 is 13 residues long. CDR1 is KGHSH, CDR2 LQKENI, per germline. V was shortened by 3 bases and J by 8 bases, with 11 bases between the two germline ends. In nucleotides, the CDR3 is TGTGCCAGCTCACCCACAGACAGGCATGAGCAGTTCTTC. Its translation is CASSPTDRHEQFF.

This chain uses TRBV5-1 with TRBJ1-2, with TRBD1 as a possible D gene (6 bases). V was trimmed by 0 bases and J by 6 bases, leaving 9 bases between them. The germline V gene encodes CDR1 SGHRS and CDR2 YFSETQ. The CDR3 loop spans 13 amino acids. CDR3 DNA sequence: TGCGCCAGCAGCTTGGGGGCAGGGGATGGCTACACCTTC. Translated: CASSLGAGDGYTF.

CDR3 in amino acids: CASSLTAGQQADTQYF. CDR3 sequence (DNA): TGTGCCAGCAGCTTAACGGCAGGACAGCAGGCAGATACGCAGTATTTT. This sequence joins TRBV7-3 and TRBJ2-3; D might be TRBD1 (6 bases). This CDR3 is 16 amino acids long. Between the trimmed V and J ends, which lost 0 bases and 4 bases, there was a span of 14 bases. CDR1 is SGHTA and CDR2 is FQGTGA in the germline V gene.

The chain recombines TRBV29-1 with TRBJ1-2; possibly TRBD1 for D (5 bases). Germline lookup yields CDR1 SQVTM and CDR2 ANQGSEA. The CDR3 loop spans 14 amino acids. Trimming removed 5 bases from V and 3 bases from J, with 16 bases in between. For the CDR3, the DNA is TGCAGCGTTTTTACCCCCGCCAGGGACTATGGCTACACCTTC. Translated, it gives CSVFTPARDYGYTF.

This clone was picked up one time. In DNA, the CDR3 is TGTGCCAGCAGCGTGTACAGCAACTACGAGCAGTACTTC. Translating gives CASSVYSNYEQYF. This chain uses TRBV9 with TRBJ2-7; D is uncertain. Germline V gene lookup returns CDR1 SGDLS and CDR2 YYNGEE. V was trimmed by 2 bases and J by 3 bases, leaving 9 bases between them. CDR3 length: 13 residues. Using reference TRBV9 and TRBJ2-7 for the parts outside the CDR3, the full variable domain is DSGVTQTPKHLITATGQRVTLRCSPRSGDLSVYWYQQSLDQGLQFLIQYYNGEERAKGNILERFSAQQFPDLHSELNLSSLELGDSALYFCASSVYSNYEQYFGPGTRLTVT.

The gene calls are TRBV11-1 and TRBJ1-1, with 8 bases matching TRBD1. The CDR3 loop spans 17 amino acids. Germline values: CDR1 SGHAT, CDR2 FQDESV (reference sequence). The V gene end was trimmed by 5 bases and the J gene end by 0 bases; junction bases not matched to a gene: 11. This CDR3 reads CASSTGTGAIMNTEAFF. The CDR3 nucleotides are TGTGCCAGCAGCACAGGGACAGGCGCTATCATGAACACTGAAGCTTTCTTT.

CDR3 protein: CASSPGMGADQPQHF. The CDR3 DNA follows: TGTGCCAGCTCACCCGGTATGGGGGCGGATCAGCCCCAGCATTTT. The genes are TRBV18 and TRBJ1-5, with D maybe TRBD1 (6 bases). Germline V gives CDR1 KGHSH, CDR2 LQKENI. The V end was cut by 3 bases, the J end by 5 bases, with 14 bases between. This CDR3 has 15 amino acids.

This clone has only one observation. The chain employs TRBV6-6 and TRBJ1-1; the D gene is possibly TRBD1 (6 bases). Trimming took 0 bases from V and 4 from J, leaving 12 bases between them. The length of the CDR3 is 15 residues. CDR1 and CDR2 from the germline V gene are MNHNY and SVGAGI (reference sequence). CDR3 in amino acids: CASSYSGARGTEAFF. In DNA, the CDR3 is TGTGCCAGCAGTTACTCGGGGGCTCGGGGCACTGAAGCTTTCTTT.

This chain uses TRBV29-1 with TRBJ2-7, with a weak D call TRBD2 (7 bases). This CDR3 comprises 13 residues. Between the trimmed V and J ends, which lost 4 bases and 3 bases, there was a span of 13 bases. Germline CDR1 SQVTM, CDR2 ANQGSEA. CDR3 loop: CSVASGGFYEQYF. CDR3 nucleotides: TGCAGCGTTGCTTCGGGGGGCTTCTACGAGCAGTACTTC.